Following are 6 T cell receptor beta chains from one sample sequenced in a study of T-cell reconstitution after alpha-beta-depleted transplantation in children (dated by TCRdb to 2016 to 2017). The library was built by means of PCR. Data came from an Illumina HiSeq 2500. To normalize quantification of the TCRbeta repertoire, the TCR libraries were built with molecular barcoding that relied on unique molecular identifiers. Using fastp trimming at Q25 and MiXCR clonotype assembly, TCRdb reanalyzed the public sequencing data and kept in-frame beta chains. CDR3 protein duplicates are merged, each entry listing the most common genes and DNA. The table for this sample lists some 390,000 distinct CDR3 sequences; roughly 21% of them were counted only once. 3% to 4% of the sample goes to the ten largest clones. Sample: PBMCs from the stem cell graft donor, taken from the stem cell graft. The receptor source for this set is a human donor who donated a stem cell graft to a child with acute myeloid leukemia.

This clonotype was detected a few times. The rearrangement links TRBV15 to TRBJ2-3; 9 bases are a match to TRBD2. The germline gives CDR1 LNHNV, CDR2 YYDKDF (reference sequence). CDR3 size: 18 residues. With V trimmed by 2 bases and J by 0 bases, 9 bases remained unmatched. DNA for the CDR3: TGTGCCACCAGCAGATCTCTAGCTAGCGGGACTAGCACAGATACGCAGTATTTT. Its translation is CATSRSLASGTSTDTQYF.

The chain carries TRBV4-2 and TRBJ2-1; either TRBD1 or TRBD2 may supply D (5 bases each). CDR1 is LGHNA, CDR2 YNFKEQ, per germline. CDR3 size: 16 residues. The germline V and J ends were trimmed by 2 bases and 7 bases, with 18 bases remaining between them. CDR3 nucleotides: TGTGCCAGCAGCCAAAATTCCGGGACGTCCCTAAATGAGCAGTTCTTC. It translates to CASSQNSGTSLNEQFF.

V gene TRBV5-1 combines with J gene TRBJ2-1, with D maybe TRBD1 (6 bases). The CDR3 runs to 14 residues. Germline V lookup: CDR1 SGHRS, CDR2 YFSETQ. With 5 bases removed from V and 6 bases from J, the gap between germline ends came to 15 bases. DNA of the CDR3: TGCGCCAGCAGTAGGACAGCGCCTCTCAATGAGCAGTTCTTC. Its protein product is CASSRTAPLNEQFF.

The CDR3 is CASSQRFGGTGEETQYF. The DNA of the CDR3 is TGCGCCAGCAGCCAAAGGTTCGGCGGAACAGGGGAAGAGACCCAGTACTTC. V and J are TRBV4-1 and TRBJ2-5; TRBD1 agrees at 7 bases. The CDR3 contains 17 residues. CDR1 is MGHRA and CDR2 is YSYEKL in the germline V gene. V lost 2 bases to trimming and J lost 3 bases; unmatched junction nucleotides: 12.

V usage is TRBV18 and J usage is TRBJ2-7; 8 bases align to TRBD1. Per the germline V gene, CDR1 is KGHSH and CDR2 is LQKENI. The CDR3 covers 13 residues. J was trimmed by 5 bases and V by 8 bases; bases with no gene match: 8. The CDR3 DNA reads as TGTGCCAGCCGGAGGACAGGGAACGACGAGCAGTACTTC. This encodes CASRRTGNDEQYF.

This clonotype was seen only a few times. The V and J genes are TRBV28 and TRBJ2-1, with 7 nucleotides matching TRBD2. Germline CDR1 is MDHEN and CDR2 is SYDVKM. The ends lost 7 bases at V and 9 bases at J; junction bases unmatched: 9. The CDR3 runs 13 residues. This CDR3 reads CASIFVAGGEQFF. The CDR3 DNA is TGTGCCAGCATCTTTGTAGCGGGTGGTGAGCAGTTCTTC. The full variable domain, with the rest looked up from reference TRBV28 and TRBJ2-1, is DVKVTQSSRYLVKRTGEKVFLECVQDMDHENMFWYRQDPGLGLRLIYFSYDVKMKEKGDIPEGYSVSREKKERFSLILESASTNQTSMYLCASIFVAGGEQFFGPGTRLTVL.